The T cell receptor (beta chain) under discussion was sequenced for a study of blood T cell repertoires in COVID-19. In the original analysis: Amplification from reference gene primers served as the basis for estimated nucleated cell counts. TCRdb's table, derived via immunoSEQ multiplex PCR, lists solely in-frame clones and lacks some. V and J calls and clone size are those listed in that table; D and trimming were worked out from the DNA. The table shows 100,000 to 150,000 clones, with roughly 92% occurring only once. Per the germline V gene, CDR1 is LGHDT and CDR2 is YNNKEL (reference sequence). The CDR3 sequence is 15 residues long. J gave up 2 bases and V 0 bases, and 2 bases lay outside the gene matches.

This clonotype originated in a man between 45 and 60 years old with COVID-19, enrolled during active disease. Sequencing was performed on peripheral blood. V usage is TRBV3-1 (or the pseudogene TRBV3-2) and J usage is TRBJ2-5; the match to TRBD2 covers 8 bases. CDR3 DNA sequence: TGTGCCAGCAGCCAAGATGGGACTAGGCAAGAGACCCAGTACTTC. Its translation is CASSQDGTRQETQYF.